This T cell receptor (beta chain) derives from a study of PD-1 blockade in classical Hodgkin lymphoma. The J segment lost 6 bases and the V segment lost 1 base, leaving 10 bases of the junction unmatched. Per the germline V gene, CDR1 is MGHDK and CDR2 is SYGVNS. There are 16 residues in the CDR3. The protocol was immunoSEQ multiplex PCR, while the TCRdb copy is restricted to in-frame clones and leaves out a portion. The sample contains 90,000 to 130,000 clones, 89% of which appear only once. As concerns this clone: Antigen specificity is unknown.

Study-level results: By C4D1 there was a significant rise in CD4+ TCR diversity but not in CD8+ TCR diversity. Those achieving complete response showed baseline diversity like newly diagnosed patients.

Every patient experienced relapse after autologous stem cell transplantation, and brentuximab vedotin exposure varied. The starting material was peripheral blood mononuclear cells (PBMCs), obtained before the second cycle of nivolumab. This TCR derives from a human donor with classical Hodgkin lymphoma. J is TRBJ1-1 and V is TRBV25-1, with 8 positions matching TRBD1. Here the CDR3 reads CASSESLIRGRAEAFF. The DNA of the CDR3 is TGTGCCAGCAGTGAATCCCTTATCAGGGGGCGAGCTGAAGCTTTCTTT. Full variable domain (remainder filled in from reference TRBV25-1 and TRBJ1-1): EADIYQTPRYLVIGTGKKITLECSQTMGHDKMYWYQQDPGMELHLIHYSYGVNSTEKGDLSSESTVSRIRTEHFPLTLESARPSHTSQYLCASSESLIRGRAEAFFGQGTRLTVV.